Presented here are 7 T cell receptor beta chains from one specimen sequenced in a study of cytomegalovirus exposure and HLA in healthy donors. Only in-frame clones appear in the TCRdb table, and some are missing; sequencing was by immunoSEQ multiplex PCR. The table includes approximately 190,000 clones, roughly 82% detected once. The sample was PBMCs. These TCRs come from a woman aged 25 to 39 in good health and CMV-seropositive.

CDR3 DNA sequence: TGTGCCGCAACCGACAGGGGGAACAACTACGAGCAGTACTTC. Its protein product is CAATDRGNNYEQYF. The chain is built from TRBV28 and TRBJ2-7; TRBD1 matches at 9 bases. V was pared by 11 bases and J by 3 bases, with 11 bases of the junction left unmatched. Germline V CDR1 and CDR2: MDHEN, SYDVKM. The CDR3 sequence is 14 residues long.

CDR3 DNA sequence: TGTGCCAGCAGCCCTCAAGCAGGGGGCCAAGAGACCCAGTACTTC. Its translation: CASSPQAGGQETQYF. The rearrangement links TRBV6-5 to TRBJ2-5; 7 nucleotides agree with TRBD1. This CDR3 contains 15 residues. V lost 6 bases and J lost 1; bases outside the gene matches: 8. The germline gives CDR1 MNHEY, CDR2 SVGAGI.

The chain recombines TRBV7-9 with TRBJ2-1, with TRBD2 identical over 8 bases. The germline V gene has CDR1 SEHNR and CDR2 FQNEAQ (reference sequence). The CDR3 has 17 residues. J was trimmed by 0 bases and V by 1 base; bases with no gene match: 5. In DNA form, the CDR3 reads TGTGCCAGCAGCTTAGGACTAGCGCCTAGCTCCTACAATGAGCAGTTCTTC. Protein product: CASSLGLAPSSYNEQFF.

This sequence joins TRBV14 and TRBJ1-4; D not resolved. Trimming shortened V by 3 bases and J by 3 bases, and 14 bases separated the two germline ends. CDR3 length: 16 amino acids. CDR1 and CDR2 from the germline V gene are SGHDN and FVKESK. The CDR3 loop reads CASSQGRIEANEKLFF. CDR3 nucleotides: TGTGCCAGCAGCCAGGGGAGAATCGAAGCTAATGAAAAACTGTTTTTT.

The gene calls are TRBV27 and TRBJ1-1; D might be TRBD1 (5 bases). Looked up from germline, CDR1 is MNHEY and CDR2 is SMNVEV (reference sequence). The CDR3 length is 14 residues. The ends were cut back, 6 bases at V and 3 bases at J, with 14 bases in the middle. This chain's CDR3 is CASRSGGEHTEAFF. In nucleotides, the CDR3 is TGTGCCAGCAGGAGCGGGGGAGAACACACTGAAGCTTTCTTT.

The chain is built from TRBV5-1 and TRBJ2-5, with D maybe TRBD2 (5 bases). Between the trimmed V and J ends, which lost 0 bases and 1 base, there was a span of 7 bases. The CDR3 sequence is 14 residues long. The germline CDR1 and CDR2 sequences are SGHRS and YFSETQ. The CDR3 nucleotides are TGCGCCAGCAGCTTGGGGACTGCCCAAGAGACCCAGTACTTC. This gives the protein CASSLGTAQETQYF.

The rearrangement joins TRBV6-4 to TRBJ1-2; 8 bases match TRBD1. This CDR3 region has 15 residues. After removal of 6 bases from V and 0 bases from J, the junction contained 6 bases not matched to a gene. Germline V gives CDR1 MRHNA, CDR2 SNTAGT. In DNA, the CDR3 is TGTGCCAGCAGCAGGACAGGGCAGACTAACTATGGCTACACCTTC. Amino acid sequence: CASSRTGQTNYGYTF.